Below, 21 T cell receptor beta chains from the same sample are listed, as sequenced in a study of T-cell reconstitution after alpha-beta-depleted transplantation in children. Researchers prepared the TCRbeta library using unique molecular identifiers, the study reports. MiXCR, applied by TCRdb to the PCR reads, yields one record per CDR3 protein. Of 250,000 to 300,000 distinct CDR3 sequences in the sample, roughly a tenth were seen once. The sample here was PBMCs, taken before TCRalphabeta/CD19-depleted stem cell transplant. These receptors all come from a boy less than two years old with acute myeloid leukemia, due to receive a stem cell transplant.

This clonotype was seen many times. J is TRBJ1-2 and V is TRBV6-1; 8 positions agree with TRBD1. CDR1 and CDR2 (germline): MNHNS, SASEGT. Losses at the gene ends were 4 bases for V and 5 bases for J; bases not matched to a gene: 9. This CDR3 contains 15 residues. Here the CDR3 DNA reads TGTGCCAGCAGTGGCCGGACAGGGAGGAGTTATGGCTACACCTTC. Amino acids: CASSGRTGRSYGYTF.

This clonotype was recorded many times. The gene calls are TRBV4-3 and TRBJ2-5; a weak D match, TRBD1 (5 bases). Deletions cut 0 bases from V and 5 bases from J, with 13 bases between. Per the germline V gene, CDR1 is LGHNA and CDR2 is YSLEER. The CDR3 covers 15 residues. The CDR3 region has the DNA TGCGCCAGCAGCCAAGATCTAGGGGAATGGGAGACCCAGTACTTC. The encoded protein is CASSQDLGEWETQYF.

The chain combines TRBV25-1 with TRBJ2-3, with a possible D match to TRBD2 (5 bases). The CDR3 is 14 amino acids. CDR1 MGHDK and CDR2 SYGVNS come from the germline V gene. The V end was cut by 8 bases, the J end by 6 bases, with 18 bases between. The CDR3 region has the DNA TGTGCCAGCCGAAGCCTGGGCCCGGGGGATACGCAGTATTTT. Translation gives CASRSLGPGDTQYF.

This clonotype was counted between two and nine times. Being one base from a much bigger clone, this may be a read error. The chain uses TRBV5-6 and TRBJ2-3, with 8 bases that match TRBD1. CDR1 and CDR2 from the germline V gene are SGHDT and YYEEEE. Trimming cost V 3 bases and J 4 bases; bases outside gene matches: 1. The CDR3 is 13 amino acids. CDR3 region: CASSWTGPDTQYF. CDR3 coding DNA: TGTGCCAGCAGCTGGACAGGGCCAGATACGCAGTATTTT.

This clonotype was recorded many times. The CDR3: CASSPTSGGNEQFF. As DNA, the CDR3 is TGCGCCAGCAGCCCGACTAGCGGGGGCAATGAGCAGTTCTTC. The chain recombines TRBV5-1 with TRBJ2-1; 12 positions match TRBD2. The germline V gene has CDR1 SGHRS and CDR2 YFSETQ. The V gene end was trimmed by 4 bases and the J gene end by 6 bases; junction bases not matched to a gene: 2. This CDR3 contains 14 residues.

This clonotype came up many times. The chain uses TRBV29-1 and TRBJ2-1, with 9 bases lining up with TRBD2. This CDR3 has 15 residues. Germline trimming cut 6 bases from V and 3 bases from J; bases unmatched to any gene: 9. Germline V lookup: CDR1 SQVTM, CDR2 ANQGSEA. CDR3 sequence (DNA): TGCAGCGTGGGAACTAGCGGGCGGATCTACAATGAGCAGTTCTTC. It specifies CSVGTSGRIYNEQFF.

Many counts were recorded for this clonotype. The chain has TRBV29-1 and TRBJ1-1; no clear D gene. The V gene's germline CDR1 is SQVTM and CDR2 ANQGSEA. The CDR3 sequence is 13 residues long. V was trimmed by 2 bases and J by 1 base, leaving 8 bases between them. CDR3 nucleotide sequence: TGCAGCGTTGAACGAGGGTGGAACACTGAAGCTTTCTTT. Its translation is CSVERGWNTEAFF.

This clonotype was seen repeatedly, ten times or more. The chain has TRBV18 and TRBJ1-1; tentatively, D is TRBD1 (5 bases). The CDR3 spans 14 residues. The germline V gene encodes CDR1 KGHSH and CDR2 LQKENI. Trimming left V 6 bases short and J 0 bases short, with 11 bases between. CDR3 in DNA: TGTGCCAGCTCCCGAGGGGAGCTGAACACTGAAGCTTTCTTT. Encoded protein: CASSRGELNTEAFF.

The chain has TRBV6-5 and TRBJ1-3; D unresolved. This CDR3 region has 14 residues. Germline V gene sequence: CDR1 MNHEY, CDR2 SVGAGI. Trimming stripped 4 bases from V and 0 bases from J, with 7 bases between. Written as DNA, the CDR3 is TGTGCCAGCAGTTGGGTGAGCTCTGGAAACACCATATATTTT. This codes for CASSWVSSGNTIYF.

The V and J genes are TRBV3-1 and TRBJ2-7; 10 bases agree with TRBD2. Germline assignment: CDR1 LGHDT and CDR2 YNNKEL (reference sequence). J was trimmed by 3 bases and V by 4 bases; bases with no gene match: 6. The CDR3 is made up of 15 amino acids. CDR3: CASSRTAGGYYEQYF. The CDR3 coding sequence is TGTGCCAGCAGCCGGACAGCGGGGGGGTACTACGAGCAGTACTTC.

This clonotype was seen ten or more times. The CDR3: CASSRGLAGAGELFF. The CDR3 DNA reads as TGTGCCAGCAGCAGGGGACTAGCGGGAGCCGGGGAGCTGTTTTTT. The rearrangement uses TRBV5-5 and TRBJ2-2; 14 bases fit TRBD2. Germline V gene lookup returns CDR1 SGHKS and CDR2 YYEKEE (reference sequence). The length of the CDR3 is 15 residues. V trimming: 4 bases; J trimming: 6 bases; junction bases outside the gene matches: 2.

This clonotype has a count of ten or more. The chain combines TRBV7-9 with TRBJ2-7; D call uncertain. The CDR3 totals 14 residues. Germline V lookup: CDR1 SEHNR, CDR2 FQNEAQ (reference sequence). The V end was cut by 2 bases, the J end by 0 bases, with 8 bases between. The CDR3 is CASSLPEPSYEQYF. The CDR3 DNA reads as TGTGCCAGCAGCTTACCAGAACCCTCCTACGAGCAGTACTTC.

In this sample, this clonotype turned up many times. The chain carries TRBV5-1 and TRBJ2-5; 9 bases are a match to TRBD1. The CDR3 extends over 13 amino acids. CDR1 is SGHRS, CDR2 YFSETQ, per germline. The ends lost 5 bases at V and 4 bases at J; junction bases unmatched: 3. CDR3 residues: CASRDRGGETQYF. The CDR3 region has the DNA TGCGCCAGCAGGGACAGGGGAGGAGAGACCCAGTACTTC.

This clonotype has at least ten counts. The rearrangement uses TRBV29-1 and TRBJ2-4; D possibly corresponds to TRBD1 (6 bases). V lost 4 bases, J lost 1 base, and 11 bases lay in between. There are 14 residues in the CDR3. Germline V gene data show CDR1 as SQVTM and CDR2 as ANQGSEA. CDR3 in amino acids: CSVGQGKAKNIQYF. CDR3 nucleotides: TGCAGCGTTGGGCAGGGGAAGGCCAAAAACATTCAGTACTTC.

This clonotype showed up many times. The chain is built from TRBV7-3 and TRBJ2-3; D gene unclear. Trimming took 0 bases from V and 2 from J, leaving 9 bases between them. Per the germline V gene, CDR1 is SGHTA and CDR2 is FQGTGA. The CDR3 spans 15 residues. The DNA of the CDR3 is TGTGCCAGCAGCTTAACCAGGATTCCCACAGATACGCAGTATTTT. This encodes CASSLTRIPTDTQYF.

This clonotype was seen at least ten times. The chain employs TRBV20-1 and TRBJ1-4; no clear D gene. With 1 base removed from V and 5 bases from J, the gap between germline ends came to 8 bases. CDR3 length: 13 residues. Germline CDR1 is DFQATT and CDR2 is SNEGSKA (reference sequence). The CDR3 here is CSARAGRNEKLFF. Written as DNA, the CDR3 is TGCAGTGCTAGAGCTGGCAGGAATGAAAAACTGTTTTTT.

Many counts were recorded for this clonotype. This chain uses TRBV7-9 with TRBJ1-1, with D possibly being TRBD1 (6 bases). The ends were cut back, 4 bases at V and 4 bases at J, with 10 bases in the middle. The CDR3 has 13 residues. In germline, CDR1 is SEHNR, CDR2 FQNEAQ (reference sequence). The CDR3 loop reads CASSYQGGTEAFF. The DNA for the CDR3 is TGTGCCAGCAGCTACCAAGGGGGCACTGAAGCTTTCTTT.

The sample holds a few counts of this clonotype. The chain employs TRBV5-1 and TRBJ2-7; the D is unclear. Looked up from germline, CDR1 is SGHRS and CDR2 is YFSETQ. V dropped 2 bases and J dropped 2 bases, with 11 bases sitting between them. There are 14 residues in the CDR3. In DNA, the CDR3 is TGCGCCAGCAGCTTAAAAGTGGATCCCTACGAGCAGTACTTC. It encodes CASSLKVDPYEQYF.

The sample holds a few counts of this clonotype. The J gene is TRBJ2-1, the V gene TRBV7-3; D unclear. This CDR3 is built from 16 residues. CDR1 and CDR2 from the germline V gene are SGHTA and FQGTGA. V was cut by 1 base and J by 8 bases, with 18 bases left in between. This CDR3 is CASSLMLLTNRDEQFF. The CDR3 region has the DNA TGTGCCAGCAGCTTAATGCTCCTTACCAACCGGGATGAGCAGTTCTTC. Variable domain in full (rest from reference TRBV7-3 and TRBJ2-1): GAGVSQTPSNKVTEKGKYVELRCDPISGHTALYWYRQSLGQGPEFLIYFQGTGAADDSGLPNDRFFAVRPEGSVSTLKIQRTERGDSAVYLCASSLMLLTNRDEQFFGPGTRLTVL.

There are a few counts of this clonotype. V usage is TRBV20-1 and J usage is TRBJ1-4; D not resolved. Trimming left V 1 base short and J 0 bases short, with 12 bases between. Germline V gives CDR1 DFQATT, CDR2 SNEGSKA (reference sequence). The length of the CDR3 is 16 residues. This chain's CDR3 is CSARVGQTATNEKLFF. CDR3 coding DNA: TGCAGTGCTAGAGTAGGTCAGACTGCAACTAATGAAAAACTGTTTTTT.

This clonotype was counted only a few times. The CDR3 bases are TGTGCCACCCTGGGACAGGGGACCTACGAGCAGTACTTC. This sequence encodes CATLGQGTYEQYF. This rearrangement joins TRBV2 to TRBJ2-7; the match to TRBD1 covers 10 bases. V lost 10 bases and J lost 2; bases outside the gene matches: 5. This CDR3 is 13 amino acids long. CDR1 is SNHLY and CDR2 is FYNNEI in the germline V gene.